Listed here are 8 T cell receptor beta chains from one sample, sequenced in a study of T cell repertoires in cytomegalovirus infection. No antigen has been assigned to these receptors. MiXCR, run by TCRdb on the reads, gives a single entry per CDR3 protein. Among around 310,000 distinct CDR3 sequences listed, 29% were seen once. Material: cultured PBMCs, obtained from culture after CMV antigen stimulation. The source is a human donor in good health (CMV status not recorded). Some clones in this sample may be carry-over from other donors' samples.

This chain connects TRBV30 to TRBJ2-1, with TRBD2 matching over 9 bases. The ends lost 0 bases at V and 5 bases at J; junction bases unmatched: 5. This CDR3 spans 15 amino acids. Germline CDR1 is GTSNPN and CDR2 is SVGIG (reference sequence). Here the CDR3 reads CAWSVGLALNNEQFF. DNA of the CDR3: TGTGCCTGGAGTGTAGGACTAGCGCTAAACAATGAGCAGTTCTTC.

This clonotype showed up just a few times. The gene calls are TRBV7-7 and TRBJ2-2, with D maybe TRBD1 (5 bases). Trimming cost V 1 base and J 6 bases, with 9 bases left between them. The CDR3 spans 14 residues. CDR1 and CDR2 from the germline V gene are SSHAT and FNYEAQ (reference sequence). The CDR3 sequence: CASSLGQGPGELFF. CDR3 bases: TGTGCCAGCAGCTTAGGGCAGGGTCCCGGGGAGCTGTTTTTT. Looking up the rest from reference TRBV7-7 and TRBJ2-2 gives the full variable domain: GAGVSQSPRYKVTKRGQDVTLRCDPISSHATLYWYQQALGQGPEFLTYFNYEAQPDKSGLPSDRFSAERPEGSISTLTIQRTEQRDSAMYRCASSLGQGPGELFFGEGSRLTVL.

The CDR3 reads CSVQGAVTEAFF. The CDR3 region has the DNA TGCAGCGTTCAGGGGGCGGTCACTGAAGCTTTCTTT. The genes are TRBV29-1 and TRBJ1-1; 8 bases line up with TRBD1. The CDR3 has 12 amino acids. Germline V lookup: CDR1 SQVTM, CDR2 ANQGSEA. The junction had 3 bases not matched to a gene; V was cut back by 5 bases and J by 4 bases.

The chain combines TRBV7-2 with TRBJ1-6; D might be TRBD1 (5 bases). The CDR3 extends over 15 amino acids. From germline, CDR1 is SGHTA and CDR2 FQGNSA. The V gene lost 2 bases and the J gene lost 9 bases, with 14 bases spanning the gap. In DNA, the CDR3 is TGTGCCAGCAGCTTAATGGACCCGGGGACTTCACCCCTCCACTTT. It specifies CASSLMDPGTSPLHF.

The CDR3 DNA reads TGTGCCAGCAGCCAGGGACTTCTCTACGAGCAGTACTTC. Protein sequence: CASSQGLLYEQYF. This chain connects TRBV6-2 or TRBV6-3 to TRBJ2-7, with D possibly being TRBD2 (6 bases). Germline V gene data show CDR1 as MNHEY and CDR2 as SVGEGT. The V end was cut by 6 bases, the J end by 3 bases, with 12 bases between. The CDR3 extends over 13 amino acids.

The DNA of the CDR3 is TGTGCCAGCAGTAAACCTCTGGGACAGACGGAAAAACTGTTTTTT. Translating gives CASSKPLGQTEKLFF. The chain employs TRBV28 and TRBJ1-4; 7 nucleotides match TRBD1. The trim removed 5 bases at V and 8 bases at J, leaving 11 bases unmatched. This CDR3 spans 15 amino acids. Germline-derived CDR1 and CDR2 are MDHEN and SYDVKM.

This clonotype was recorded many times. CDR3 DNA: TGTGCCAGTGGCCGGGCGCGGGAGGACGAGCAGTACTTC. This encodes CASGRAREDEQYF. The rearrangement links TRBV19 to TRBJ2-7; 8 bases line up with TRBD2. This CDR3 has 13 amino acids. Germline CDR1 is LNHDA and CDR2 is SQIVND (reference sequence). V lost 8 bases, J lost 5 bases, and 8 bases stayed unmatched.

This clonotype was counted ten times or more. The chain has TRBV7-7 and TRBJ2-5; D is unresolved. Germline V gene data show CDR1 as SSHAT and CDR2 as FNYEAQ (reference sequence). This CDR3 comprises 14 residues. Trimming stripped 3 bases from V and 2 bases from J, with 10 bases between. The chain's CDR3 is CASSLLGKQETQYF. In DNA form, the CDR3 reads TGTGCCAGCAGCTTGTTAGGGAAACAAGAGACCCAGTACTTC. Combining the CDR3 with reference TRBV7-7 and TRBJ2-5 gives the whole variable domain GAGVSQSPRYKVTKRGQDVTLRCDPISSHATLYWYQQALGQGPEFLTYFNYEAQPDKSGLPSDRFSAERPEGSISTLTIQRTEQRDSAMYRCASSLLGKQETQYFGPGTRLLVL.